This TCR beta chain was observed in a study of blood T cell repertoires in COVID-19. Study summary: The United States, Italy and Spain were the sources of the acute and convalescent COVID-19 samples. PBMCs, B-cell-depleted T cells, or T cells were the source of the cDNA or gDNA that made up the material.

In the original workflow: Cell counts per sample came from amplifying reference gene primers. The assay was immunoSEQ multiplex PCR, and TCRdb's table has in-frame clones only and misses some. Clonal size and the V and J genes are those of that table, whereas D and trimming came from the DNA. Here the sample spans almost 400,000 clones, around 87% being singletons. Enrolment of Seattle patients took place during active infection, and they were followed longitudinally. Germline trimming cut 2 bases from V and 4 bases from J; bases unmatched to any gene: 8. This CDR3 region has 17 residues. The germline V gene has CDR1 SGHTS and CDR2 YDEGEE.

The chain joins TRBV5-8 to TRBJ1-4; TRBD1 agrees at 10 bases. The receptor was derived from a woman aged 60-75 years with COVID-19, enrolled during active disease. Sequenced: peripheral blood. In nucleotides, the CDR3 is TGTGCCAGCAGCTTACCCCGGGGGACAGGGGTTAATGAAAAACTGTTTTTT. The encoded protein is CASSLPRGTGVNEKLFF. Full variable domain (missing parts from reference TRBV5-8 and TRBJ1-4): EAGVTQSPTHLIKTRGQQATLRCSPISGHTSVYWYQQALGLGLQFLLWYDEGEERNRGNFPPRFSGRQFPNYSSELNVNALELEDSALYLCASSLPRGTGVNEKLFFGSGTQLSVL.